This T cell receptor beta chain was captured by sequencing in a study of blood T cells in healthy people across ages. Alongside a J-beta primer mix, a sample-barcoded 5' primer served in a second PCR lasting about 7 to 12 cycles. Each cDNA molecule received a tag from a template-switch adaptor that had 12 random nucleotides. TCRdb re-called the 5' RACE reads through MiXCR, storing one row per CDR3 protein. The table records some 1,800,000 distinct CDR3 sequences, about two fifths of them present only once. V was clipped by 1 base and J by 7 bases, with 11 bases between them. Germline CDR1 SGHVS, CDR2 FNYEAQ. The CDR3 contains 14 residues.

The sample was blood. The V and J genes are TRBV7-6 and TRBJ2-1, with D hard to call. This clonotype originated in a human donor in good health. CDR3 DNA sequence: TGTGCCAGCAGCTTAGAGGCTTCCTGGAATGAGCAGTTCTTC. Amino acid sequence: CASSLEASWNEQFF.